Listed below are T cell receptor beta chains from one sample, sequenced in a study of cytomegalovirus exposure and HLA in healthy donors. Assay used: immunoSEQ multiplex PCR; TCRdb lists only in-frame clones, some missing. The table shows 60,000 to 85,000 clones, with around 82% occurring only once. Sequenced material: PBMCs. These receptors came from a man aged 40-49 years in good health and CMV-seronegative. The CDR3 runs from the conserved cysteine through the conserved F or W. Fields, in order: J gene, CDR3 length, clone size, V gene, D gene, CDR3 protein, CDR3 DNA. D genes are given only for firm matches. Rows may omit the clone size; those that give it use once, few, many or a size class.

>TRBJ1-6|13|.|TRBV12-5|.
CASGAEQNSPLHF
TGTGCTAGTGGAGCCGAACAGAATTCACCCCTCCACTTT
>TRBJ2-7|17|.|TRBV4-2|.
CASSQVLSRGGGHEQYF
TGTGCCAGCAGCCAAGTACTGTCGCGAGGAGGAGGGCACGAGCAGTACTTC
>TRBJ2-2|15|.|TRBV5-1|TRBD1
CASRLQGAGTGELFF
TGCGCCAGCAGACTCCAGGGGGCTGGCACCGGGGAGCTGTTTTTT
>TRBJ2-6|15|.|TRBV27|.
CASSLQDPGANVLTF
TGTGCCAGCAGTTTACAGGATCCTGGGGCCAACGTCCTGACTTTC
>TRBJ1-2|14|.|TRBV5-6|TRBD1
CASSLDRGRSGYTF
TGTGCCAGCAGCTTGGACAGGGGGCGGTCGGGCTACACCTTC
>TRBJ2-6|14|.|TRBV29-1|TRBD1
CSVAQGAGANVLTF
TGCAGCGTCGCCCAGGGGGCTGGGGCCAACGTCCTGACTTTC
>TRBJ2-2|17|.|TRBV7-8|TRBD1
CASSITNRGIGTGELFF
TGTGCCAGCAGCATAACTAACAGGGGAATCGGAACCGGGGAGCTGTTTTTT
>TRBJ1-5|14|.|TRBV9|.
CASSARQEYQPQHF
TGTGCCAGCAGCGCAAGACAGGAGTATCAGCCCCAGCATTTT
>TRBJ1-1|14|.|TRBV9|TRBD1
CASSVQGVATEAFF
TGTGCCAGCAGCGTACAGGGGGTTGCCACTGAAGCTTTCTTT
>TRBJ2-7|16|.|TRBV28|.
CASRTTGTPSSYEQYF
TGTGCCAGCAGGACGACCGGGACTCCGAGCTCCTACGAGCAGTACTTC
>TRBJ2-4|14|once|TRBV7-2|.
CASSSGGRINIQYF
TGTGCCAGCAGCTCGGGGGGCCGGATAAACATTCAGTACTTC
>TRBJ1-2|15|.|TRBV5-8|.
CASNPRLLANYGYTF
TGTGCCAGCAACCCCAGATTGCTGGCTAACTATGGCTACACCTTC
>TRBJ1-5|14|once|TRBV5-5|.
CASSWTAGGQPQHF
TGTGCCAGCAGCTGGACAGCGGGAGGGCAGCCCCAGCATTTT
>TRBJ2-5|13|.|TRBV2|.
CASRAGETETQYF
TGTGCCAGCAGGGCCGGGGAGACAGAGACCCAGTACTTC
>TRBJ2-7|12|.|TRBV28|.
CASSLAGYEQYF
TGTGCCAGCAGTTTGGCGGGTTACGAGCAGTACTTC
>TRBJ1-1|12|.|TRBV2|TRBD1
CATVGQGTEAFF
TGTGCCACCGTTGGACAGGGGACTGAAGCTTTCTTT
>TRBJ2-2|12|.|TRBV7-8|.
CASSSVRGELFF
TGTGCCAGCAGCTCAGTCCGTGGGGAGCTGTTTTTT
>TRBJ2-5|13|.|TRBV6-5|TRBD1
CASSGDRGETQYF
TGTGCCAGCAGTGGAGACAGGGGAGAGACCCAGTACTTC
>TRBJ1-1|14|.|TRBV5-1|.
CASSGQGTNTEAFF
TGCGCCAGCAGCGGTCAGGGGACGAACACTGAAGCTTTCTTT
>TRBJ1-1|14|once|TRBV7-9|.
CASSLAGTYTEAFF
TGTGCCAGCAGCTTAGCGGGCACTTACACTGAAGCTTTCTTT
>TRBJ2-7|13|.|TRBV10-1|TRBD1
CASSESTGREQYF
TGCGCCAGCAGTGAGTCGACAGGGCGCGAGCAGTACTTC
>TRBJ1-1|15|.|TRBV5-1|.
CASSFTTGSNTEAFF
TGCGCCAGCAGCTTTACGACAGGCTCGAACACTGAAGCTTTCTTT
>TRBJ2-7|12|.|TRBV19|TRBD1
CASEDRGYEQYF
TGTGCCAGCGAAGACAGGGGCTACGAGCAGTACTTC
>TRBJ2-7|17|few|TRBV27|TRBD1
CASSLGAPDRGVHEQYF
TGTGCCAGCAGTTTAGGGGCCCCAGACAGGGGAGTACACGAGCAGTACTTC
>TRBJ1-1|12|.|TRBV9|.
CASGDRNTEAFF
TGTGCCAGCGGAGACCGGAACACTGAAGCTTTCTTT
>TRBJ2-7|16|.|TRBV10-3|.
CAISDGGQISSYEQYF
TGTGCCATCAGTGATGGAGGCCAGATAAGCTCCTACGAGCAGTACTTC
>TRBJ2-2|14|few|TRBV5-6|.
CASSTRTNSGELFF
TGTGCCAGCAGCACCCGGACAAACAGCGGGGAGCTGTTTTTT
>TRBJ2-1|16|.|TRBV7-2|TRBD2
CASSLGGASGPNEQFF
TGTGCCAGCAGCTTAGGGGGGGCTAGCGGGCCCAATGAGCAGTTCTTC
>TRBJ2-7|15|.|TRBV27|TRBD1
CASSLGQVRYSEQYF
TGTGCCAGCAGTTTAGGACAGGTTCGGTATAGCGAGCAGTACTTC
>TRBJ2-7|13|.|TRBV14|.
CASSLQGSYEQYF
TGTGCCAGCAGCCTTCAGGGGTCCTACGAGCAGTACTTC
>TRBJ1-1|15|.|TRBV4-3|.
CASSQERGIGTEAFF
TGCGCCAGCAGCCAAGAGAGAGGGATAGGCACTGAAGCTTTCTTT
>TRBJ2-4|15|.|TRBV2|TRBD1
CASSERVRGQGIQYF
TGTGCCAGCAGTGAAAGGGTCAGGGGGCAAGGCATTCAGTACTTC
>TRBJ2-2|19|.|TRBV7-9|.
CASSPLFGRGPGRTGELFF
TGTGCCAGCAGCCCCCTCTTTGGGCGGGGCCCAGGACGAACCGGGGAGCTGTTTTTT
>TRBJ1-2|12|few|TRBV7-2|.
CASSLGSYGYTF
TGTGCCAGCAGCTTAGGGAGCTATGGCTACACCTTC
>TRBJ2-5|15|few|TRBV5-1|TRBD2
CASSPMAGELGEQYF
TGCGCCAGCAGCCCGATGGCGGGGGAACTCGGGGAGCAGTACTTC
>TRBJ1-5|17|.|TRBV30|.
CAWSYPRGRRGGQPQHF
TGTGCCTGGAGCTACCCCCGGGGCCGACGGGGAGGCCAGCCCCAGCATTTT
>TRBJ2-2|16|.|TRBV7-7|.
CASSLAPTRDTGELFF
TGTGCTAGCAGCTTAGCGCCCACCCGGGACACCGGGGAGCTGTTTTTT
>TRBJ2-4|14|few|TRBV28|TRBD2
CASSWGGRGNIQYF
TGTGCCAGCAGTTGGGGGGGACGTGGAAACATTCAGTACTTC
>TRBJ2-2|16|.|TRBV4-3|.
CASSQDIPRNTGELFF
TGCGCCAGCAGCCAAGATATACCTAGGAACACCGGGGAGCTGTTTTTT
>TRBJ2-2|17|.|TRBV7-3|.
CASSAARGLSNTGELFF
TGTGCCAGCAGCGCTGCTAGAGGGCTTTCGAACACCGGGGAGCTGTTTTTT
>TRBJ1-1|14|.|TRBV29-1|.
CSVVQQGSSIEAFF
TGCAGCGTTGTCCAGCAGGGGTCTTCGATCGAAGCTTTCTTT
>TRBJ1-5|14|.|TRBV7-9|.
CASSLSTSNQPQHF
TGTGCCAGCAGCTTAAGCACTTCCAATCAGCCCCAGCATTTT
>TRBJ1-2|13|.|TRBV6-5|.
CASSSGGGRGYTF
TGTGCCAGCAGTTCGGGGGGGGGTCGGGGCTACACCTTC
>TRBJ2-2|15|.|TRBV6-5|TRBD1
CASSPPGQGAGELFF
TGTGCCAGCAGTCCACCGGGACAGGGGGCCGGGGAGCTGTTTTTT
>TRBJ1-4|16|.|TRBV7-9|.
CASRQQGVATNEKLFF
TGTGCCAGCAGGCAACAGGGCGTTGCAACTAATGAAAAACTGTTTTTT
>TRBJ2-3|16|.|TRBV7-3|TRBD2
CASSPRTSGGADTQYF
TGTGCCAGCAGCCCCCGGACTAGCGGGGGGGCAGATACGCAGTATTTT
>TRBJ2-1|14|.|TRBV25-1|.
CASTLSGGTGRVFF
TGTGCCAGCACCCTGTCGGGAGGGACAGGGCGCGTGTTCTTC
>TRBJ2-1|16|few|TRBV7-9|.
CASSFRGGLTKNEQFF
TGTGCCAGCAGTTTTAGGGGGGGGTTAACAAAGAATGAGCAGTTCTTC
>TRBJ2-2|16|.|TRBV5-1|TRBD2
CASSWTSGVYTGELFF
TGCGCCAGCAGTTGGACTAGCGGGGTGTACACCGGGGAGCTGTTTTTT